This TCR beta chain was recovered during a study of shared clonotypes between healthy human individuals (dated by TCRdb to 2018 to 2020). Background on the whole study: The cohort comprised two women and three men aged 18 to 49 years. Per donor, three plates each were used for CD4 naive and CD4 memory, two for CD8 naive, and one for CD8 memory. Blood TCR repertoires of about 5 healthy adults were deeply sequenced to estimate repertoire size and the extent of clonotype sharing between individuals. To increase sequencing depth and limit assay-specific biases, different laboratories used diverse techniques to prepare libraries and sequence TCR repertoires. Leukapheresis yielded between about 0.94 and 9 billion PBMCs per donor.

About this clone: Its antigen target is currently unknown. Base qualities are not at hand, and no much larger clone is one base apart.

The donors were healthy, HIV-negative adults who had no recently reported acute infections or vaccinations. Only Caucasian adults living in Nashville, Tennessee, USA were represented among the donors. Magnetic negative selection was used to enrich CD4+ T cells, after which naive cells were positively selected on CD45RA and the negative fraction became the memory subset. Blood was obtained by leukapheresis, after which PBMCs were separated by Ficoll-Histopaque density gradient centrifugation and cryopreserved in liquid nitrogen vapor phase. Analytical flow cytometry was used to check the purity and quantity of each magnetically sorted T cell population. Genomic DNA was isolated from every sorted fraction and measured by UV absorbance on a Nanodrop 2000c. The study at large found these results: Across a handful of donors, approximately 5% of naive CD4, roughly 3.5% of naive CD8, approximately 2.5% of memory CD4, and 0.4% of memory CD8 clonotypes were shared. Compared with non-shared clonotypes, the clonotypes found in all four sorted-subset donors had higher generation probabilities. The genetic and exposure-history diversity represented was limited by the small number of donors. Rarefaction of sorted-subset datasets indicated incomplete sequencing despite the large sequencing depth. Sampling was limited to blood, and TCR repertoires in tissue likely differ from TCR repertoires in blood. Larger estimated clonotype richness was generally found for naive subsets than for memory subsets. Based on pairwise subsampling, the degree of clonotype sharing among donors was expected to be affected by sequencing depth.

Reading the germline V gene gives CDR1 MNHEY and CDR2 SVGAGI. From the cysteine up to the phenylalanine, the CDR3 has a length of 15 residues. The DNA shown is the 45-base CDR3, in frame from base 1. For this chain, trimming is 5 bases at the V end and 6 bases at the J end, and the number of junction bases without a gene match is 13. Using the deep immunoSEQ assay, multiplex PCR amplified TCR CDR3 regions from genomic DNA. For each cell subset, the extracted genomic DNA was distributed evenly across all wells of several immunoSEQ 96-well plates, and each plate served as one replicate. For sorted subsets, each replicate PCR was loaded with roughly 200 ng genomic DNA, equivalent to 30,000 or so T cell genomes. The purified libraries were quantified using a Qubit 3.0 fluorometer, sized with a Bioanalyzer 2100, and then quantified again using the KAPA Library Quantification kit. Each immunoSEQ 96-well plate was sequenced on its own single-read 150-cycle Illumina NextSeq 550 flow cell. Turning to the authors' computational methods: Because the immunoSEQ output included only junctional sequences and no quality scores, the filtering could not be the same as the filtering used for full-length reads. To assign V/J genes and CDR3, sequences were annotated using PyIR, a Python wrapper for IgBLAST v1.9, with IMGT germline references. Any read was removed if the V/J assignment was weak (E-value above 1e-6), the CDR3 was missing, or the read contained stop codons, out-of-frame junctions, or ambiguous translated residues. V3J clonotypes were defined as sequences sharing the same inferred V gene, J gene, and CDR3 amino acid sequence. Percentage overlap between repertoires was calculated by dividing the number of shared unique clonotypes by the size of the smaller repertoire. RTK rarefaction, the Chao1 estimator, and Recon v2.1 estimates of unobserved clonotypes were used to assess repertoire richness. For all TCRbeta clonotypes obtained by the gDNA method from four donors, generation probabilities were computed with OLGA. TCRdb provides this immuneACCESS table in a form limited to in-frame rearrangements. Some clones are lacking; in checked studies, under half of them reflect an unresolved V gene, and why the rest are absent is not known. V, J and clone size are taken as reported in that table, and D and trimming were inferred from the DNA itself. The sample data list about 680,000 clones, and roughly 72% of these were observed just once. 1.5% to 2% of the sample is in the top ten clones.

The sequence was collected from a woman in her twenties or thirties in good health. The sequencing input was memory CD4+ T cells sorted from blood. The cell subset or site label on this specimen signifies: CD45RA-negative fraction. The sequence is built from TRBV6-5 and TRBJ2-7, with 7 bases in between that match TRBD2. The base sequence is TGTGCCAGCAGTCCAGGACTAGTGGGGCCGAGCGAGCAGTACTTC. Its amino acids are CASSPGLVGPSEQYF.